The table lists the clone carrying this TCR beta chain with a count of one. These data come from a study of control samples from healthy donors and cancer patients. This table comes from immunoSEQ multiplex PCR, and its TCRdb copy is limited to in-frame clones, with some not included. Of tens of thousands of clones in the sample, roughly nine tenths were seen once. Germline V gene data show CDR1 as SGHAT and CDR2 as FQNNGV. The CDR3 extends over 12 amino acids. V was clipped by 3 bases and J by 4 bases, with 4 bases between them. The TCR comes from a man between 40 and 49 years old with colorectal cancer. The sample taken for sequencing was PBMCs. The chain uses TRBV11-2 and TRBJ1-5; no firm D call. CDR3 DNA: TGTGCCAGCAGCTTTACAAATCAGCCCCAGCATTTT. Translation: CASSFTNQPQHF.